The clone carrying this TCR beta chain was detected ten times or more. Its antigen is still unknown. iRepertoire HTBI primers and Arm-PCR of CDR3 regions built TCR beta libraries. TCRdb processed the multiplex PCR reads anew with MiXCR; each CDR3 protein has one entry. This sample has approximately 360,000 distinct CDR3 sequences, with approximately 25% found just once. As for time point: persistent/refractory GD, antithyroid drugs over 5 years with positive TRAb. Following extraction of RNA from PBMCs, that RNA was used to make the TCR library. This entry belongs to a study of regulatory T cells in long-lasting Graves disease. The CDR3 has 15 amino acids. V shed 8 bases and J 5 bases; nucleotides not matched to a gene: 11. Germline V gene sequence: CDR1 MDHEN, CDR2 SYDVKM. Study observations and caveats: Shared public clonotypes totalled about 2,600 in persistent patients, compared with roughly 970 in new patients.

This TCR was sampled from a woman between 40 and 55 years old with Graves disease. The sequenced sample was peripheral blood mononuclear cells (PBMCs), obtained when the disease was refractory, from a patient treated with antithyroid drugs. The rearrangement joins TRBV28 to TRBJ2-5; TRBD1 aligns across 10 bases. The CDR3 coding sequence is TGTGCCAGCCGGAGGCGACAGGGGGCTTGGGAGACCCAGTACTTC. Protein: CASRRRQGAWETQYF.